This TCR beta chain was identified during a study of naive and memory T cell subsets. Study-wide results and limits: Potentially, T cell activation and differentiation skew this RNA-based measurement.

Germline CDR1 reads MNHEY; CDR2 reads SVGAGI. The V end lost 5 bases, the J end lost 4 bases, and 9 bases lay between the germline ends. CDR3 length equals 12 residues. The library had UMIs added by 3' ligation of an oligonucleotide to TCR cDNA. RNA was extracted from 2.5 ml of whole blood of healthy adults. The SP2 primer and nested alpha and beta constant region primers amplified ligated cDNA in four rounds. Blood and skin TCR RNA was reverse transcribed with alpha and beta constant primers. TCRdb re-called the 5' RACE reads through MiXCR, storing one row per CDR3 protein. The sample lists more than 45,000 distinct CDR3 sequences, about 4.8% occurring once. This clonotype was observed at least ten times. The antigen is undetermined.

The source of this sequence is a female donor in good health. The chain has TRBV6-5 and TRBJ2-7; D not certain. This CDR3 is CASSTNPYEQYF. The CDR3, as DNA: TGTGCCAGCAGTACTAATCCTTACGAGCAGTACTTC.